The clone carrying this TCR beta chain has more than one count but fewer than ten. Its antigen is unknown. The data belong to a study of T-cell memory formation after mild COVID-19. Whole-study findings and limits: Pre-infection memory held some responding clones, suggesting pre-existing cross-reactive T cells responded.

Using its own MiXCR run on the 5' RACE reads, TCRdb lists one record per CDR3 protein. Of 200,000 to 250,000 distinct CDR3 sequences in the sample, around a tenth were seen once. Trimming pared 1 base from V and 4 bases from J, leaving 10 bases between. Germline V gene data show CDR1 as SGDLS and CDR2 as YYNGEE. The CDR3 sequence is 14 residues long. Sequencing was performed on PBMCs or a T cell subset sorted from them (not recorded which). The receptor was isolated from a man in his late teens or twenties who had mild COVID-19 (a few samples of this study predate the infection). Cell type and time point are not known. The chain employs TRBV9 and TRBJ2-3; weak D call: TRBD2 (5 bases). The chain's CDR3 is CASSVMSSPDTQYF. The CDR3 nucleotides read TGTGCCAGCAGCGTAATGTCTAGCCCAGATACGCAGTATTTT.